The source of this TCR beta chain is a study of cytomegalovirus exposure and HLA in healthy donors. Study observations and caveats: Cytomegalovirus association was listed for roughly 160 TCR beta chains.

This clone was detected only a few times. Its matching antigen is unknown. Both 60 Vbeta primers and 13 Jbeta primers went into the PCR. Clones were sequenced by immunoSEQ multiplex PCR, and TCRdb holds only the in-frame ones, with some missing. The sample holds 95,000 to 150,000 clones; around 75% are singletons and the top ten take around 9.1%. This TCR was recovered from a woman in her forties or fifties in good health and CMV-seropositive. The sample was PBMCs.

The CDR3 loop reads CASSLVPAGGTNEKLFF. The CDR3 region has the DNA TGTGCCAGCAGCTTAGTTCCCGCAGGGGGAACTAATGAAAAACTGTTTTTT. The rearrangement links TRBV7-2 to TRBJ1-4; TRBD1 aligns across 7 bases. V lost 1 base, J lost 1 base, and 6 bases stayed unmatched. The germline gives CDR1 SGHTA, CDR2 FQGNSA. This CDR3 is 17 amino acids long.